These T cell receptor beta chains were read from a single sample in a study of OX40 agonist ivuxolimab in advanced cancers. Data came from immunoSEQ multiplex PCR; TCRdb stores just in-frame clones and leaves some out. The data contain about 89,000 clones, roughly 91% of them singletons. Material: CD4+ or CD8+ T cells sorted from blood, obtained in a trial of the OX40 agonist ivuxolimab. These TCRs come from an adult with an advanced solid tumor such as melanoma, head and neck, liver or kidney cancer. Both conserved end residues are part of each CDR3. The D gene is left open where the match is weak. Some rows have no size entry. The others give once, few or many, or a class for an expanded clone.

D gene: .
V gene: TRBV4-1
clone size: .
CDR3 length: 15
J gene: TRBJ1-1
CDR3 DNA: TGCGCCAGCAGCCTCATGGCAATCCGCCCCACTGAAGCTTTCTTT
CDR3 protein: CASSLMAIRPTEAFF

D gene: .
V gene: TRBV6-9
clone size: .
CDR3 length: 12
J gene: TRBJ2-3
CDR3 DNA: TGTGCCAGCAGTGCAGGGACAGATACGCAGTATTTT
CDR3 protein: CASSAGTDTQYF

D gene: .
V gene: TRBV5-1
clone size: .
CDR3 length: 13
J gene: TRBJ2-3
CDR3 DNA: TGCGCCAGCAGCCCTCTCTTATCAGATACGCAGTATTTT
CDR3 protein: CASSPLLSDTQYF

D gene: .
V gene: TRBV6-1
clone size: .
CDR3 length: 12
J gene: TRBJ2-7
CDR3 DNA: TGTGCCAGCAGTGAGAGGACCTACGAGCAGTACTTC
CDR3 protein: CASSERTYEQYF

D gene: TRBD1
V gene: TRBV5-1
clone size: .
CDR3 length: 15
J gene: TRBJ1-4
CDR3 DNA: TGCGCCAGCAGCTTATCGACAGGGCCTAATGAAAAACTGTTTTTT
CDR3 protein: CASSLSTGPNEKLFF

D gene: .
V gene: TRBV9
clone size: .
CDR3 length: 14
J gene: TRBJ2-3
CDR3 DNA: TGTGCCAGCAGCGTATCGAAAGGCACAGATACGCAGTATTTT
CDR3 protein: CASSVSKGTDTQYF

D gene: TRBD2
V gene: TRBV28
clone size: .
CDR3 length: 16
J gene: TRBJ2-4
CDR3 DNA: TGTGCCAGCAGTTCGGGGGGGCCAATAGCCAAAAACATTCAGTACTTC
CDR3 protein: CASSSGGPIAKNIQYF

D gene: TRBD1
V gene: TRBV27
clone size: .
CDR3 length: 15
J gene: TRBJ2-7
CDR3 DNA: TGTGCCAGCAGTTGGACAGGGGGGCTTTACTACGAGCAGTACTTC
CDR3 protein: CASSWTGGLYYEQYF

D gene: .
V gene: TRBV21-1
clone size: .
CDR3 length: 15
J gene: TRBJ2-2
CDR3 DNA: TGTGCCAGCAGCAAACAGGGGGACGGCACCGGGGAGCTGTTTTTT
CDR3 protein: CASSKQGDGTGELFF

D gene: .
V gene: TRBV28
clone size: .
CDR3 length: 11
J gene: TRBJ1-1
CDR3 DNA: TGTGCCACCCTTAGCCACACTGAAGCTTTCTTT
CDR3 protein: CATLSHTEAFF

D gene: TRBD1
V gene: TRBV4-3
clone size: .
CDR3 length: 15
J gene: TRBJ1-5
CDR3 DNA: TGCGCCAGCAGCCTCGGGACAGGGAGTTATCAGCCCCAGCATTTT
CDR3 protein: CASSLGTGSYQPQHF

D gene: .
V gene: TRBV5-1
clone size: .
CDR3 length: 13
J gene: TRBJ1-4
CDR3 DNA: TGCGCCAGCAGACAGGCTATTAATGAAAAACTGTTTTTT
CDR3 protein: CASRQAINEKLFF

D gene: .
V gene: TRBV6-1
clone size: once
CDR3 length: 14
J gene: TRBJ1-1
CDR3 DNA: TGTGCCAGCAGTGAACGGGGGGCGGGCACTGAAGCTTTCTTT
CDR3 protein: CASSERGAGTEAFF

D gene: .
V gene: TRBV30
clone size: once
CDR3 length: 15
J gene: TRBJ2-3
CDR3 DNA: TGTGCCTGGAGTGTAGCTTCCTCAACCACAGATACGCAGTATTTT
CDR3 protein: CAWSVASSTTDTQYF

D gene: .
V gene: TRBV23-1
clone size: .
CDR3 length: 16
J gene: TRBJ1-1
CDR3 DNA: TGCGCCAGCAGTCAATCGGGTTTTGGGACGAACACTGAAGCTTTCTTT
CDR3 protein: CASSQSGFGTNTEAFF

D gene: .
V gene: TRBV27
clone size: .
CDR3 length: 11
J gene: TRBJ1-4
CDR3 DNA: TGTGCCAGCAGTAATAATGAAAAACTGTTTTTT
CDR3 protein: CASSNNEKLFF

D gene: .
V gene: TRBV7-2
clone size: .
CDR3 length: 15
J gene: TRBJ2-1
CDR3 DNA: TGTGCCAGCAGCTTAGGGGGGGCTTTTAGGAATGAGCAGTTCTTC
CDR3 protein: CASSLGGAFRNEQFF

D gene: .
V gene: TRBV25-1
clone size: once
CDR3 length: 10
J gene: TRBJ2-3
CDR3 DNA: TGTGCCAGCAGTAGAGTTACGCAGTATTTT
CDR3 protein: CASSRVTQYF

D gene: .
V gene: TRBV5-1
clone size: .
CDR3 length: 15
J gene: TRBJ2-5
CDR3 DNA: TGCGCCAGCAGCTTGGTACCAGTTCTCCAAGAGACCCAGTACTTC
CDR3 protein: CASSLVPVLQETQYF

D gene: .
V gene: TRBV25-1
clone size: .
CDR3 length: 14
J gene: TRBJ2-3
CDR3 DNA: TGTGCCAGCAGGGGGCCAGTCATGGTGGATACGCAGTATTTT
CDR3 protein: CASRGPVMVDTQYF

D gene: .
V gene: TRBV7-6
clone size: .
CDR3 length: 15
J gene: TRBJ2-7
CDR3 DNA: TGTGCCAGCAGCTTAGTAGTGGGGGCAGGCTACGAGCAGTACTTC
CDR3 protein: CASSLVVGAGYEQYF

D gene: TRBD1
V gene: TRBV2
clone size: few
CDR3 length: 14
J gene: TRBJ2-7
CDR3 DNA: TGTGCCAGCAGCCGACAGGGGGATGGCTACGAGCAGTACTTC
CDR3 protein: CASSRQGDGYEQYF

D gene: TRBD1
V gene: TRBV6-1
clone size: .
CDR3 length: 15
J gene: TRBJ2-7
CDR3 DNA: TGTGCCAGCAGTGGGACAGGGGGTTTATCCTACGAGCAGTACTTC
CDR3 protein: CASSGTGGLSYEQYF

D gene: TRBD2
V gene: TRBV14
clone size: .
CDR3 length: 15
J gene: TRBJ2-5
CDR3 DNA: TGTGCCAGCAGCCAAGTGGGACTACCCTCAGAGACCCAGTACTTC
CDR3 protein: CASSQVGLPSETQYF

D gene: TRBD1
V gene: TRBV7-2
clone size: once
CDR3 length: 13
J gene: TRBJ2-7
CDR3 DNA: TGTGCCAGCAGCTGGGGACAGGGGCTTGAGCAGTACTTC
CDR3 protein: CASSWGQGLEQYF

D gene: TRBD2
V gene: TRBV5-4
clone size: .
CDR3 length: 16
J gene: TRBJ2-1
CDR3 DNA: TGTGCCAGCAGCATCCCGGGACTAGCGGGCTACAATGAGCAGTTCTTC
CDR3 protein: CASSIPGLAGYNEQFF

D gene: .
V gene: TRBV28
clone size: .
CDR3 length: 12
J gene: TRBJ2-3
CDR3 DNA: TGTGCCATCTCGGTAAACACAGATACGCAGTATTTT
CDR3 protein: CAISVNTDTQYF

D gene: .
V gene: TRBV11-2
clone size: .
CDR3 length: 17
J gene: TRBJ2-7
CDR3 DNA: TGTGCCAGCAGCTTAGAAGGGGGCGGCGGGAGTCCCTACGAGCAGTACTTC
CDR3 protein: CASSLEGGGGSPYEQYF

D gene: .
V gene: TRBV10-3
clone size: .
CDR3 length: 13
J gene: TRBJ2-7
CDR3 DNA: TGTGCCATCAGGACCCCGGACCATTACGAGCAGTACTTC
CDR3 protein: CAIRTPDHYEQYF

D gene: .
V gene: TRBV28
clone size: once
CDR3 length: 15
J gene: TRBJ1-3
CDR3 DNA: TGTGCCAGCAGTGGGGGGCGAGAGTCTGGAAACACCATATATTTT
CDR3 protein: CASSGGRESGNTIYF

D gene: TRBD1
V gene: TRBV18
clone size: .
CDR3 length: 15
J gene: TRBJ2-5
CDR3 DNA: TGTGCCAGCTCACCCCCGGGACAGGGTCCATGGGGCCAGTACTTC
CDR3 protein: CASSPPGQGPWGQYF

D gene: TRBD1
V gene: TRBV28
clone size: .
CDR3 length: 13
J gene: TRBJ1-2
CDR3 DNA: TGTGCCAGCAAACAGGGGTCCTTCTATGGCTACACCTTC
CDR3 protein: CASKQGSFYGYTF

D gene: .
V gene: TRBV5-1
clone size: .
CDR3 length: 12
J gene: TRBJ2-7
CDR3 DNA: TGCGCCAGCAGCTTGGAGGGCTACGAGCAGTACTTC
CDR3 protein: CASSLEGYEQYF

D gene: TRBD2
V gene: TRBV7-3
clone size: .
CDR3 length: 16
J gene: TRBJ2-2
CDR3 DNA: TGTGCCAGCAGCTCCTATAGCGGGGGGGCCACCGGGGAGCTGTTTTTT
CDR3 protein: CASSSYSGGATGELFF

D gene: .
V gene: TRBV5-1
clone size: .
CDR3 length: 15
J gene: TRBJ1-3
CDR3 DNA: TGCGCCAGCACCTCTCGTGGGGTGGCTGGAAACACCATATATTTT
CDR3 protein: CASTSRGVAGNTIYF

D gene: .
V gene: TRBV7-8
clone size: .
CDR3 length: 14
J gene: TRBJ2-5
CDR3 DNA: TGTGCCAGCAGCTTAGTCGGCAGGCCCGAGACCCAGTACTTC
CDR3 protein: CASSLVGRPETQYF

D gene: .
V gene: TRBV7-7
clone size: .
CDR3 length: 15
J gene: TRBJ2-2
CDR3 DNA: TGTGCCAGCAGCACTAGTGGAGGGGCCACCGGGGAGCTGTTTTTT
CDR3 protein: CASSTSGGATGELFF

D gene: .
V gene: TRBV5-5
clone size: .
CDR3 length: 14
J gene: TRBJ1-4
CDR3 DNA: TGTGCCAGCAGCTTTGGACAGCCTAATGAAAAACTGTTTTTT
CDR3 protein: CASSFGQPNEKLFF

D gene: .
V gene: TRBV7-6
clone size: .
CDR3 length: 19
J gene: TRBJ2-6
CDR3 DNA: TGTGCCAGCAGCTTAGGGTCTCGGGGCAGCAGATCTGGGGCCAACGTCCTGACTTTC
CDR3 protein: CASSLGSRGSRSGANVLTF

D gene: .
V gene: TRBV5-1
clone size: .
CDR3 length: 16
J gene: TRBJ2-3
CDR3 DNA: TGCGCCAGCAGCTTGGAAGGAGGGCGAGGCACAGATACGCAGTATTTT
CDR3 protein: CASSLEGGRGTDTQYF

D gene: .
V gene: TRBV5-3
clone size: once
CDR3 length: 15
J gene: TRBJ2-7
CDR3 DNA: TGTGCCAGAAGCACACATTCAGCGGAACCATCCGAGCAGTACTTC
CDR3 protein: CARSTHSAEPSEQYF

D gene: .
V gene: TRBV28
clone size: .
CDR3 length: 11
J gene: TRBJ1-4
CDR3 DNA: TGTGCCTCTTTTAAGAGAGAAAAACTGTTTTTT
CDR3 protein: CASFKREKLFF

D gene: TRBD2
V gene: TRBV19
clone size: .
CDR3 length: 15
J gene: TRBJ2-3
CDR3 DNA: TGTGCCAGTAGTATAACTAGCGTTAAGACAGATACGCAGTATTTT
CDR3 protein: CASSITSVKTDTQYF

D gene: TRBD2
V gene: TRBV5-1
clone size: .
CDR3 length: 16
J gene: TRBJ2-3
CDR3 DNA: TGCGCCAGCAGCCCCCCGGCTAGCGGGGACACAGATACGCAGTATTTT
CDR3 protein: CASSPPASGDTDTQYF

D gene: .
V gene: TRBV9
clone size: once
CDR3 length: 11
J gene: TRBJ2-5
CDR3 DNA: TGTGCCAGCAGCGTAGGGAAGACCCAGTACTTC
CDR3 protein: CASSVGKTQYF

D gene: TRBD1
V gene: TRBV9
clone size: .
CDR3 length: 14
J gene: TRBJ2-7
CDR3 DNA: TGTGCCAGCAGCGTAGGACAGGGGGCCTACGAGCAGTACTTC
CDR3 protein: CASSVGQGAYEQYF

D gene: .
V gene: TRBV28
clone size: once
CDR3 length: 13
J gene: TRBJ2-7
CDR3 DNA: TGTGCCAGCATGACGGAGGTGCCCTACGAGCAGTACTTC
CDR3 protein: CASMTEVPYEQYF

D gene: TRBD1
V gene: TRBV25-1
clone size: .
CDR3 length: 15
J gene: TRBJ2-2
CDR3 DNA: TGTGCCAGTGAACCGACAGGGGGCGGGACCGGGGAGCTGTTTTTT
CDR3 protein: CASEPTGGGTGELFF